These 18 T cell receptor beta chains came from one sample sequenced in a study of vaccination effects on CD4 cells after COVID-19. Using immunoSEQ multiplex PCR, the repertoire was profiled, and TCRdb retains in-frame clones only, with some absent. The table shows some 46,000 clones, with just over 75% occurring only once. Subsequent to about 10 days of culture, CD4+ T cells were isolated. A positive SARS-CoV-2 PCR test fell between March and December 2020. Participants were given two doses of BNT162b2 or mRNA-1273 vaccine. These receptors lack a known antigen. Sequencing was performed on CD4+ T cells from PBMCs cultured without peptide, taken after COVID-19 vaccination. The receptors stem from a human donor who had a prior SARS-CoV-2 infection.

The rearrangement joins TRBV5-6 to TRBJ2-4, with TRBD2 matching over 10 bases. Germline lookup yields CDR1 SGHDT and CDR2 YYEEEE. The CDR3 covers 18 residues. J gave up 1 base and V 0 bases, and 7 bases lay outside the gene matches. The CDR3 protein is CASSLASGGALAKNIQYF. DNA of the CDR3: TGTGCCAGCAGCTTGGCGAGCGGGGGGGCTCTGGCCAAAAACATTCAGTACTTC.

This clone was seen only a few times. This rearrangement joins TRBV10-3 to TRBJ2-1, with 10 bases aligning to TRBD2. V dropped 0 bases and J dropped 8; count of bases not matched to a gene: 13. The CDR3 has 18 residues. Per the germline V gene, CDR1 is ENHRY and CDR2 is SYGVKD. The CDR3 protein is CAISESPGSGREIDEQFF. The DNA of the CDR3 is TGTGCCATCAGTGAGTCCCCAGGGAGCGGGAGGGAGATCGATGAGCAGTTCTTC.

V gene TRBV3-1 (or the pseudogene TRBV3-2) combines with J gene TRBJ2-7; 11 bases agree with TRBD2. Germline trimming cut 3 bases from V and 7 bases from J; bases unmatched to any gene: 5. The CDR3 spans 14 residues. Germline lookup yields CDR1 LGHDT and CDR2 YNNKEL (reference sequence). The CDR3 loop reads CASSQLAGGGEQYF. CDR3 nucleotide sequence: TGTGCCAGCAGCCAGCTAGCGGGGGGAGGGGAGCAGTACTTC.

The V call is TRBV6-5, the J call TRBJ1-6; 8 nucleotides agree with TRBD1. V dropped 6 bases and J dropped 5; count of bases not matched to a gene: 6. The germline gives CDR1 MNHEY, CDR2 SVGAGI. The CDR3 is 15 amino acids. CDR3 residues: CASSRRGQHNSPLHF. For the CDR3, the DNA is TGTGCCAGCAGCCGCAGGGGGCAGCATAATTCACCCCTCCACTTT.

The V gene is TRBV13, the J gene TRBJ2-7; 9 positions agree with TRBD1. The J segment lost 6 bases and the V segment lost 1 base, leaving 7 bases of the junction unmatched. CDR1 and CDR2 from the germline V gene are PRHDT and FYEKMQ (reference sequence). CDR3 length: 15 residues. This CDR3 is CASSLVGTGRIEQYF. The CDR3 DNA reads TGTGCCAGCAGCTTAGTGGGGACAGGGAGAATCGAGCAGTACTTC. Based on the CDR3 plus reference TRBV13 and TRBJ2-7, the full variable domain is AAGVIQSPRHLIKEKRETATLKCYPIPRHDTVYWYQQGPGQDPQFLISFYEKMQSDKGSIPDRFSAQQFSDYHSELNMSSLELGDSALYFCASSLVGTGRIEQYFGPGTRLTVT.

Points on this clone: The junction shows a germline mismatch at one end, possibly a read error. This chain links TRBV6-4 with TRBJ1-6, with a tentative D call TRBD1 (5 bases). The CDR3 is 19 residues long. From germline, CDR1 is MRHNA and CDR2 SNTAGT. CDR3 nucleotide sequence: TGTGCCAGCAGGTCGCCGGGACGGAATAAGAGCTCCTATAATTCACTCCTCCACTTT. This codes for CASRSPGRNKSSYNSLLHF.

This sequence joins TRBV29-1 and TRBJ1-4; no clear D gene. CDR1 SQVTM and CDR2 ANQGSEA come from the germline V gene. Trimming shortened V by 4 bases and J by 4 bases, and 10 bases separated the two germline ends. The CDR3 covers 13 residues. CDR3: CSVGTVLNEKLFF. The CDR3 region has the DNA TGCAGCGTTGGGACGGTTCTTAATGAAAAACTGTTTTTT.

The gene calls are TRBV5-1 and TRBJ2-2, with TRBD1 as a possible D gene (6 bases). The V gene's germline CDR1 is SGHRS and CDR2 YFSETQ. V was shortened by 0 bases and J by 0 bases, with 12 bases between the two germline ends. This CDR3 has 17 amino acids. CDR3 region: CASSLAPGAANTGELFF. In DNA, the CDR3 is TGCGCCAGCAGCTTGGCCCCAGGGGCGGCGAACACCGGGGAGCTGTTTTTT.

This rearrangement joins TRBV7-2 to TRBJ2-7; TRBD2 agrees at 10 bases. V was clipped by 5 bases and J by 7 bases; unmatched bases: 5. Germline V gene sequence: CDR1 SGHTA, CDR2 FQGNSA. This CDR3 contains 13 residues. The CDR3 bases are TGTGCCAGCAGCATAAGCGGGGGGGGAGAGCAGTACTTC. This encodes CASSISGGGEQYF.

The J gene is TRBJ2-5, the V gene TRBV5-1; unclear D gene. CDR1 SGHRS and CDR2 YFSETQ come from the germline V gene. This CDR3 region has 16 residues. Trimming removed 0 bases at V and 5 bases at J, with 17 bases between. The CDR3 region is CASSLETGRSWETQYF. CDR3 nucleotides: TGCGCCAGCAGCTTGGAGACTGGGCGGTCGTGGGAGACCCAGTACTTC.

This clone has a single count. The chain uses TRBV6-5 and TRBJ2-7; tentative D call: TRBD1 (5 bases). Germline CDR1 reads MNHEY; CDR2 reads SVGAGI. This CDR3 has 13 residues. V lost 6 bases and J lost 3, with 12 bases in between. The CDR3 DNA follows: TGTGCCAGCAGCGCAGGGAAGAACTACGAGCAGTACTTC. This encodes CASSAGKNYEQYF.

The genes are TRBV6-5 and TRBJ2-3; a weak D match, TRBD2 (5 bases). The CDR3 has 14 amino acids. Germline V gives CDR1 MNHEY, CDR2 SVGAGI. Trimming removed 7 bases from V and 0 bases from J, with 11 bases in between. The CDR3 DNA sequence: TGTGCCAGCACTAATCCGGGAAGCACAGATACGCAGTATTTT. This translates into CASTNPGSTDTQYF.

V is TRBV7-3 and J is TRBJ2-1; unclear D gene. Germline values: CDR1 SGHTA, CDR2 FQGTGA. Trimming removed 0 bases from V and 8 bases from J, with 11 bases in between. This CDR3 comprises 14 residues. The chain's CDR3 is CASSLTNDGYEQFF. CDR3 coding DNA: TGTGCCAGCAGCTTAACCAACGACGGCTATGAGCAGTTCTTC.

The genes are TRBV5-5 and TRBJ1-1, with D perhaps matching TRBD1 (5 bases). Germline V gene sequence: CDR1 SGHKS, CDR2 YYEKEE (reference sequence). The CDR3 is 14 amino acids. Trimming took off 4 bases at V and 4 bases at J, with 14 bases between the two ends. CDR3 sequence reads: CASSTTTGGTEAFF. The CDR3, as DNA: TGTGCCAGCAGCACAACGACGGGGGGCACTGAAGCTTTCTTT.

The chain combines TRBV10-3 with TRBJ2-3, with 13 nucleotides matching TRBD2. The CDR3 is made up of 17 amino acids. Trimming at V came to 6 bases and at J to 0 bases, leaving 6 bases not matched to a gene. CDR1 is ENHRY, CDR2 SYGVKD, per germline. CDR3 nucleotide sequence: TGTGCCATCAGCGGGACTAGCGGGGCCGGAAGCACAGATACGCAGTATTTT. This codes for CAISGTSGAGSTDTQYF.

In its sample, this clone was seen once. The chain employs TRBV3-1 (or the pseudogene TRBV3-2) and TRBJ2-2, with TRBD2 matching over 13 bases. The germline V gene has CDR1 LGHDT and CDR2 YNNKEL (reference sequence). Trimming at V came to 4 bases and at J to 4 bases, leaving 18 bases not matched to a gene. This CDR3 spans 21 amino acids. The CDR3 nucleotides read TGTGCCAGCAGCCTTGCCCCCGGGACTAGCGGGATAGTGGCGGGCACCGGGGAGCTGTTTTTT. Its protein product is CASSLAPGTSGIVAGTGELFF.

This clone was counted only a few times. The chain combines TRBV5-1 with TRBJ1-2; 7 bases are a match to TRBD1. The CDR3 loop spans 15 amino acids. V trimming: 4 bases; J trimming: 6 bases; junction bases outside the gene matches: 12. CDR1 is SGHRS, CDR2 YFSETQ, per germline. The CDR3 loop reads CASSRTGLGGDGYTF. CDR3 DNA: TGCGCCAGCAGCAGGACAGGTTTAGGTGGGGATGGCTACACCTTC.

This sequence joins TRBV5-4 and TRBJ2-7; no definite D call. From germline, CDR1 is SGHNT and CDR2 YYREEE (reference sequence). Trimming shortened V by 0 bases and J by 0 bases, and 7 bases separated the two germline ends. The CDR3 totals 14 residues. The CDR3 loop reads CASSLDPSSYEQYF. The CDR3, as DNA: TGTGCCAGCAGCTTGGATCCTAGCTCCTACGAGCAGTACTTC.